This record covers a single T cell receptor beta chain. The source of the sample is a study of blood T cell repertoires in COVID-19. V dropped 4 bases and J dropped 8; count of bases not matched to a gene: 8. The CDR3 is 15 amino acids. From germline, CDR1 is SGHTA and CDR2 FQGNSA. Using immunoSEQ multiplex PCR, the repertoire was profiled, and TCRdb retains in-frame clones only, with some absent. The repertoire holds hundreds of thousands of clones, approximately 90% seen once, with approximately 4.2% in the top ten. Material for sequencing was peripheral blood. The receptor was derived from a man aged 35 to 55 with acute or convalescent COVID-19. The rearrangement links TRBV7-2 to TRBJ1-4, with TRBD1 matching 9 bases. The CDR3 bases are TGTGCCAGCAGCTGGGTAGGGACAGGGTACGAAAAACTGTTTTTT. Protein product: CASSWVGTGYEKLFF.